This entry lists 16 T cell receptor beta chains sequenced from one sample in a study of blood T cell repertoires in COVID-19 (dated by TCRdb to 2018 to 2021). Preparation of the library involved the immunoSEQ multiplex PCR assay. TCRdb took over this immuneACCESS table, retaining in-frame rearrangements with V and J assigned. Such tables are incomplete; in checked studies, under half of the missing clones stem from an unresolved V gene, and the remainder is unexplained. The sample has some 68,000 clones on record, roughly 87% of them singletons. Clones ranked in the top ten supply under 0.65% of the sample. Sequenced input: peripheral blood. The source of these receptors is a man aged 45-65 years with COVID-19, enrolled during active disease.

The chain combines TRBV6-4 with TRBJ1-1, with a possible D match to TRBD1 (6 bases). Germline assignment: CDR1 MRHNA and CDR2 SNTAGT. The CDR3 has 14 amino acids. The V end was cut by 6 bases, the J end by 4 bases, with 15 bases between. CDR3 sequence (DNA): TGTGCCAGCAGCCCGCGTGAAGGGGGCACTGAAGCTTTCTTT. Protein product: CASSPREGGTEAFF.

This clone occurred once. The chain couples TRBV6-1 to TRBJ2-5; unclear D gene. From germline, CDR1 is MNHNS and CDR2 SASEGT. The CDR3 runs 15 residues. V lost 0 bases and J 4 bases, leaving 12 bases between the germline ends. CDR3 sequence (DNA): TGTGCCAGCAGTGAAGCTCTCCATAGCCTAGAGACCCAGTACTTC. It yields the protein CASSEALHSLETQYF.

V gene TRBV29-1 combines with J gene TRBJ1-3; D call uncertain. Per germline, CDR1 SQVTM and CDR2 ANQGSEA. Between the trimmed V and J ends, which lost 1 base and 4 bases, there was a span of 5 bases. This CDR3 spans 12 amino acids. DNA for the CDR3: TGCAGCGTTGAAGGGGCCGGAAACACCATATATTTT. Translation gives CSVEGAGNTIYF.

The chain carries TRBV7-9 and TRBJ2-3; 11 nucleotides match TRBD2. The CDR3 consists of 16 residues. Per germline, CDR1 SEHNR and CDR2 FQNEAQ (reference sequence). The trim removed 3 bases at V and 1 base at J, leaving 3 bases unmatched. The chain's CDR3 is CASSLVTSGGTDTQYF. As DNA, the CDR3 is TGTGCCAGCAGCTTGGTGACTAGCGGGGGCACAGATACGCAGTATTTT.

The V gene is TRBV7-2, the J gene TRBJ2-5; 8 nucleotides agree with TRBD2. The CDR3 consists of 14 residues. Germline CDR1 reads SGHTA; CDR2 reads FQGNSA. V trimming: 5 bases; J trimming: 3 bases; junction bases outside the gene matches: 5. The CDR3: CASSKGLVEETQYF. In DNA, the CDR3 is TGTGCCAGCAGCAAGGGACTAGTGGAAGAGACCCAGTACTTC.

The rearrangement links TRBV3-1 (or the pseudogene TRBV3-2) to TRBJ2-1; 8 nucleotides align to TRBD2. Germline assignment: CDR1 LGHDT and CDR2 YNNKEL (reference sequence). The junction had 7 bases not matched to a gene; V was cut back by 5 bases and J by 4 bases. The CDR3 is 15 residues long. The CDR3 coding sequence is TGTGCCAGCAGCTCCGAGCGGGGGAGTTACAATGAGCAGTTCTTC. Amino acid sequence: CASSSERGSYNEQFF.

The chain has TRBV4-2 and TRBJ1-6; D not resolved. The CDR3 sequence is 13 residues long. V lost 1 base and J lost 8, with 6 bases in between. Germline lookup yields CDR1 LGHNA and CDR2 YNFKEQ. Written as DNA, the CDR3 is TGTGCCAGCAGCCAAGTCATAGATTCACCCCTCCACTTT. This codes for CASSQVIDSPLHF.

In DNA, the CDR3 is TGCAGTGCTTGGGCGGGGGACGAGCAGTACTTC. This encodes CSAWAGDEQYF. The rearrangement links TRBV20-1 to TRBJ2-7; 7 nucleotides align to TRBD2. The CDR3 runs to 11 residues. Germline CDR1 reads DFQATT; CDR2 reads SNEGSKA (reference sequence). With V trimmed by 5 bases and J by 5 bases, 3 bases remained unmatched.

This clone was picked up a small number of times. The J gene is TRBJ2-2, the V gene TRBV5-1; 9 positions match TRBD1. The germline V gene encodes CDR1 SGHRS and CDR2 YFSETQ. V trimming: 1 base; J trimming: 3 bases; junction bases outside the gene matches: 4. The CDR3 sequence is 16 residues long. The CDR3 sequence: CASSLLQGAHTGELFF. CDR3 DNA: TGCGCCAGCAGCTTGCTACAGGGGGCACACACCGGGGAGCTGTTTTTT.

The genes are TRBV6-5 and TRBJ2-1, with TRBD2 matching over 10 bases. The CDR3 loop spans 16 amino acids. Unmatched junction bases numbered 3, after V lost 2 bases and J lost 2 bases. Germline CDR1 MNHEY, CDR2 SVGAGI. DNA of the CDR3: TGTGCCAGCAGTTACGAGCGGGGGGGGGCCTACAATGAGCAGTTCTTC. Its protein is CASSYERGGAYNEQFF.

The rearrangement uses TRBV7-9 and TRBJ1-2, with D possibly being TRBD1 (6 bases). V shed 3 bases and J shed 8 bases, with 13 bases lying between them. The CDR3 has 13 amino acids. In germline, CDR1 is SEHNR, CDR2 FQNEAQ (reference sequence). The CDR3 coding sequence is TGTGCCAGCAGCTTTAACAGGGAGAGGGGCTACACCTTC. It is translated as CASSFNRERGYTF.

The chain recombines TRBV6-5 with TRBJ1-2; maybe TRBD1 (5 bases). V was cut by 6 bases and J by 4 bases, with 18 bases left in between. The CDR3 spans 15 residues. Germline-derived CDR1 and CDR2 are MNHEY and SVGAGI. For the CDR3, the DNA is TGTGCCAGCAGGACAGCTTGGGAGGGCACCTATGGCTACACCTTC. The encoded protein is CASRTAWEGTYGYTF.

The V and J genes are TRBV5-1 and TRBJ2-5; 10 nucleotides agree with TRBD1. This CDR3 spans 17 amino acids. With 3 bases clipped from V and 4 bases from J, the junction kept 12 bases outside the gene matches. The germline V gene has CDR1 SGHRS and CDR2 YFSETQ. CDR3 amino acids: CASSSRTGGDLRETQYF. The CDR3 nucleotides are TGCGCCAGCAGCTCTCGGACAGGGGGGGACCTTAGAGAGACCCAGTACTTC.

The chain employs TRBV5-1 and TRBJ2-5, with D possibly TRBD1 on 7 matching bases. The CDR3 sequence is 14 residues long. Germline CDR1 reads SGHRS; CDR2 reads YFSETQ. V lost 0 bases and J 4 bases, leaving 10 bases between the germline ends. For the CDR3, the DNA is TGCGCCAGCAGCTTGGGACAGGGAGGAGAGACCCAGTACTTC. It is translated as CASSLGQGGETQYF.

The chain recombines TRBV2 with TRBJ2-5; 9 positions agree with TRBD1. Germline loops: CDR1 SNHLY, CDR2 FYNNEI. J gave up 0 bases and V 10 bases, and 12 bases lay outside the gene matches. The CDR3 has 16 residues. The CDR3 bases are TGTGCCAACGCCCGCGGGACAGGGCGGTACCAAGAGACCCAGTACTTC. Its protein product is CANARGTGRYQETQYF.

V gene TRBV6-5 combines with J gene TRBJ2-1, with 9 bases aligning to TRBD1. Germline-derived CDR1 and CDR2 are MNHEY and SVGAGI. V gave up 5 bases and J gave up 6 bases; unmatched junction bases: 8. The CDR3 runs 15 residues. In DNA, the CDR3 is TGTGCCAGCAGTCGGACCGGGACAGGGTTCAATGAGCAGTTCTTC. As protein: CASSRTGTGFNEQFF.